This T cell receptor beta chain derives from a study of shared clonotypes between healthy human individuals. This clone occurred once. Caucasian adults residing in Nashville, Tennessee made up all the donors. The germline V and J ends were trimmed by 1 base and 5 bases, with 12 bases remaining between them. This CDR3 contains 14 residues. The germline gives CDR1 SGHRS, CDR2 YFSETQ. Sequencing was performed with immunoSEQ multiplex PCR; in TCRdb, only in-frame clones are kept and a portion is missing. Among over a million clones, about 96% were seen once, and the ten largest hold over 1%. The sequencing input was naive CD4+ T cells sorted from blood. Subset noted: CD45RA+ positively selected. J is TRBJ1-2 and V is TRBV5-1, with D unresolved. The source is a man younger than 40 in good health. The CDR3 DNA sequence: TGCGCCAGCAGCTTGATAGCGCAGAGATATGGCTACACCTTC. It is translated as CASSLIAQRYGYTF.